Only one count was recorded for the clone carrying this T cell receptor beta chain. The sample belongs to a study of blood T cell repertoires in COVID-19. Study as a whole: The United States, Italy and Spain supplied acute and convalescent COVID-19 samples. PBMCs, B-cell-depleted T cells, or T cells provided the cDNA or gDNA that made up the material.

Original processing notes: Quantification of nucleated cells was approximated via reference gene primer amplification. This table comes from immunoSEQ multiplex PCR, and its TCRdb copy is limited to in-frame clones, with some not included. The DNA gave D and trimming, while V, J and clone size come from that table. The sample carries about 150,000 clones, around 88% recorded once. The sample consisted of peripheral blood. The receptor's source is a woman in her 70s who had recovered from COVID-19.

The chain's CDR3 is CASSHNPGQYYNEQFF. DNA for the CDR3: TGCGCCAGCAGCCACAACCCCGGACAGTACTACAATGAGCAGTTCTTC. V usage is TRBV4-1 and J usage is TRBJ2-1; weak D call: TRBD1 (6 bases). CDR3 length equals 16 residues. CDR1 and CDR2 from the germline V gene are MGHRA and YSYEKL. Trimming pared 3 bases from V and 3 bases from J, leaving 15 bases between.